The 6 T cell receptor beta chains presented below share a single source sample, sequenced in a study of CD8 T cells in ankylosing spondylitis. Each CDR3 protein is one row after TCRdb ran MiXCR on the 5' RACE reads. The repertoire holds about 250,000 distinct CDR3 sequences, with roughly 8.2% as singletons. The specimen sequenced was blood, either unsorted or a sorted T cell fraction (not recorded which). These receptor sequences come from a female donor with ankylosing spondylitis or in good health (not recorded which).

The table lists this clonotype with many counts. The chain employs TRBV20-1 and TRBJ1-1; D is perhaps TRBD1 (6 bases). V was clipped by 2 bases and J by 1 base, with 11 bases between them. Germline CDR1 reads DFQATT; CDR2 reads SNEGSKA (reference sequence). The CDR3 is made up of 14 amino acids. The DNA of the CDR3 is TGCAGTGCTAGAACCGGGACAACGAACACTGAAGCTTTCTTT. Translated, it gives CSARTGTTNTEAFF.

This clonotype occurred many times. The V and J genes are TRBV20-1 and TRBJ2-5; 11 bases line up with TRBD2. In germline, CDR1 is DFQATT, CDR2 SNEGSKA (reference sequence). This CDR3 is built from 14 residues. J was trimmed by 3 bases and V by 5 bases; bases with no gene match: 5. The CDR3 protein is CSAPGTSGEETQYF. DNA of the CDR3: TGCAGTGCTCCCGGGACTAGCGGTGAAGAGACCCAGTACTTC.

Notes on this clonotype: A much larger clone differs from this one at a single base, so this may be a read error. The genes are TRBV29-1 and TRBJ1-2; D is undetermined. The germline gives CDR1 SQVTM, CDR2 ANQGSEA. The CDR3 sequence is 12 residues long. The CDR3 region has the DNA TGCAGCGGGGAGACATTTAACTATGGCCACACCTTC. Translating gives CSGETFNYGHTF.

This clonotype was observed at least ten times. This chain uses TRBV20-1 with TRBJ2-3; D not resolved. Germline CDR1 reads DFQATT; CDR2 reads SNEGSKA (reference sequence). Deletions cut 3 bases from V and 7 bases from J, with 17 bases between. CDR3 length: 14 amino acids. CDR3 DNA: TGCAGTGCTAGGCCTCAGGTGGTTGGGAATACGCAGTATTTT. Residues: CSARPQVVGNTQYF.

This clonotype was observed at least ten times. This chain joins TRBV20-1 and TRBJ2-1; D is possibly TRBD1 or TRBD2 (5 bases each). CDR3 length equals 14 residues. Germline V lookup: CDR1 DFQATT, CDR2 SNEGSKA (reference sequence). Deletions cut 5 bases from V and 5 bases from J, with 16 bases between. Here the CDR3 reads CSARRTGPNNEQFF. In DNA form, the CDR3 reads TGCAGTGCTCGCCGCACGGGACCAAACAATGAGCAGTTCTTC.

The V call is TRBV6-5, the J call TRBJ1-2; D is perhaps TRBD1 (5 bases). Per the germline V gene, CDR1 is MNHEY and CDR2 is SVGAGI. The germline V and J ends were trimmed by 0 bases and 8 bases, with 19 bases remaining between them. This CDR3 region has 16 residues. DNA for the CDR3: TGTGCCAGCAGTTACTCGTTATCAGCGATTAGGGACGGCTACACCTTC. This sequence encodes CASSYSLSAIRDGYTF.